This TCR beta chain was found in a study of blood T cell repertoires in COVID-19. Study information: Donors in the United States, Italy and Spain gave samples during acute or convalescent COVID-19.

Germline V CDR1 and CDR2: ENHRY, SYGVKD. With 7 bases removed from V and 4 bases from J, the gap between germline ends came to 19 bases. The CDR3 is 15 residues long. Libraries were prepared by immunoSEQ multiplex PCR; TCRdb keeps only in-frame clonotypes and omits some of them. Among around 250,000 clones listed, around 90% were seen once. This clone occurred once. The chain employs TRBV10-3 and TRBJ1-2; D is possibly TRBD1 (5 bases). Material for sequencing was PBMCs or T cells enriched from blood (not recorded which). The sequence was collected from a woman in her 30s with acute COVID-19. CDR3 bases: TGTGCCATCAACTCCCGGGGGGGAGAGGGCTATGGCTACACCTTC. Amino acid sequence: CAINSRGGEGYGYTF.